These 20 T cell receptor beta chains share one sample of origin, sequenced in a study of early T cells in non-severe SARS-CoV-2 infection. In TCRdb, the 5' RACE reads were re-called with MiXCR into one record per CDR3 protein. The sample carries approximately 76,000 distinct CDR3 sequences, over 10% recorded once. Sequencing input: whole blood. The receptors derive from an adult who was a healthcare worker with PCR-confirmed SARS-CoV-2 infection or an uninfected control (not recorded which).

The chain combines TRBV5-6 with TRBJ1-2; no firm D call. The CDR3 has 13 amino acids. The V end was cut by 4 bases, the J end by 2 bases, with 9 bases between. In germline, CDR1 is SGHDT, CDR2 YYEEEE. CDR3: CASSVRSNYGYTF. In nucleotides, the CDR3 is TGTGCCAGCAGCGTCCGGAGCAACTATGGCTACACCTTC.

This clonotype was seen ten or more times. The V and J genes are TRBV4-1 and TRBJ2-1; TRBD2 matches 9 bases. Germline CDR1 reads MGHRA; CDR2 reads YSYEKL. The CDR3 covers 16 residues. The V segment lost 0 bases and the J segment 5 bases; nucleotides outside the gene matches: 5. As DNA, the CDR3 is TGCGCCAGCAGCCAAGATAGGGTAGCGGGGGACAATGAGCAGTTCTTC. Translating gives CASSQDRVAGDNEQFF.

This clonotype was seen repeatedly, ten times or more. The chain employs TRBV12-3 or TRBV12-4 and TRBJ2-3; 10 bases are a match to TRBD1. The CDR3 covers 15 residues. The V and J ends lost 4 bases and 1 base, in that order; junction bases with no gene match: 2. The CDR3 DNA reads TGTGCCAGCAGTTATGGGACAGGGGGCACAGATACGCAGTATTTT. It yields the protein CASSYGTGGTDTQYF.

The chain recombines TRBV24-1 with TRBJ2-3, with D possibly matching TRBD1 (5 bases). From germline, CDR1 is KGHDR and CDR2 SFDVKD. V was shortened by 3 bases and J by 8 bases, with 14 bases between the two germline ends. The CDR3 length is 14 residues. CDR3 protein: CATSDTLEGVTQYF. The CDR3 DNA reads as TGTGCCACCAGTGATACCCTGGAAGGGGTTACGCAGTATTTT.

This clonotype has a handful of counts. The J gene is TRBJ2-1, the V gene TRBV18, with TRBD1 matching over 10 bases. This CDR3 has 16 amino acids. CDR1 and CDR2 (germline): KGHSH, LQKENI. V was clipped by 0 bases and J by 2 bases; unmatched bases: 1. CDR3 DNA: TGTGCCAGCTCACCACCCGGGACAGGGGCCTACAATGAGCAGTTCTTC. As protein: CASSPPGTGAYNEQFF.

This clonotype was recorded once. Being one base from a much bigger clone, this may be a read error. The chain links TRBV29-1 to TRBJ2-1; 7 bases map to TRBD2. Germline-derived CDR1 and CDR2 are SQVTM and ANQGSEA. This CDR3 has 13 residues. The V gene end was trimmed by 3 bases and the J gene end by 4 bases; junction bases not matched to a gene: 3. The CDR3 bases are TGCAGCGTTGACGGGAGGCGATACAATGAGCAGTTCTTC. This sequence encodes CSVDGRRYNEQFF.

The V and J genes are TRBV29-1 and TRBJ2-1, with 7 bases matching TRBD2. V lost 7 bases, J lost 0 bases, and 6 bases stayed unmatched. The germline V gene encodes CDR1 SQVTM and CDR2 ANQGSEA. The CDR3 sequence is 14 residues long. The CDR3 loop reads CSAELASSYNEQFF. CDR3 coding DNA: TGCAGCGCCGAACTAGCGAGCTCCTACAATGAGCAGTTCTTC.

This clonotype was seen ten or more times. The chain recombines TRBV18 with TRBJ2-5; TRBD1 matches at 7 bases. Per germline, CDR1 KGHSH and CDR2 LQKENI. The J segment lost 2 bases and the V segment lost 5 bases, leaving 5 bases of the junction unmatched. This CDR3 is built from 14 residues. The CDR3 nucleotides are TGTGCCAGCTCAACGGACAGGAGGCAAGAGACCCAGTACTTC. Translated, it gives CASSTDRRQETQYF.

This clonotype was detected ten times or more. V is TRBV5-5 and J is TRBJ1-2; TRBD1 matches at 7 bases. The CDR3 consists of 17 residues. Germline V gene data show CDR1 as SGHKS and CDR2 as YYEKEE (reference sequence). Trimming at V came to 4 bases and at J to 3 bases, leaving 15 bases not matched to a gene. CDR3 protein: CASSPSTGRQLDYGYTF. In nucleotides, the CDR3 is TGTGCCAGCAGCCCTTCGACAGGGCGCCAATTGGACTATGGCTACACCTTC.

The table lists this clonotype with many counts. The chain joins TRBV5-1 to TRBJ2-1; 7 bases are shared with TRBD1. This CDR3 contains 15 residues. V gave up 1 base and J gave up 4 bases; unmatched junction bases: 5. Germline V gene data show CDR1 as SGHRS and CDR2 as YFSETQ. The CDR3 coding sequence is TGCGCCAGCAGCTTGAACTCGGGACAGTACAATGAGCAGTTCTTC. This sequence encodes CASSLNSGQYNEQFF.

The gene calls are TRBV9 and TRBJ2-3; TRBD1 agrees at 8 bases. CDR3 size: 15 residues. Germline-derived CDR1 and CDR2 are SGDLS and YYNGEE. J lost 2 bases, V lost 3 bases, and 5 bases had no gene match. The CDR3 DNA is TGTGCCAGCAGCGCAGGGACAGGATTCACAGATACGCAGTATTTT. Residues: CASSAGTGFTDTQYF.

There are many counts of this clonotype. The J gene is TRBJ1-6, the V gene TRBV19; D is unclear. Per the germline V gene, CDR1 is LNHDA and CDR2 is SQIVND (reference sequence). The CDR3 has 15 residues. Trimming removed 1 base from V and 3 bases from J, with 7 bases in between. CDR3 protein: CASSIGGRYNSPLHF. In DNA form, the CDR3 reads TGTGCCAGTAGTATAGGAGGACGCTATAATTCACCCCTCCACTTT.

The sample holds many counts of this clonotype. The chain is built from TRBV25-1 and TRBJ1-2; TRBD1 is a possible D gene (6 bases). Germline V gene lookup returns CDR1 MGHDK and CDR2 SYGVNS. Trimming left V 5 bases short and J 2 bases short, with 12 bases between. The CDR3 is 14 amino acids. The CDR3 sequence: CASSPRGRNYGYTF. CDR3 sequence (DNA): TGTGCCAGCAGTCCCCGGGGGCGGAACTATGGCTACACCTTC.

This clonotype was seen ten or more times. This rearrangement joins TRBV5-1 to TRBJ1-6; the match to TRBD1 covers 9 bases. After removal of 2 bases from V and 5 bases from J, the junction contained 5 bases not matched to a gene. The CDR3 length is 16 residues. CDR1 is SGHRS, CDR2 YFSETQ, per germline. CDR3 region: CASSLVGTGNNSPLHF. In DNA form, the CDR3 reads TGCGCCAGCAGCTTAGTCGGGACAGGGAATAATTCACCCCTCCACTTT.

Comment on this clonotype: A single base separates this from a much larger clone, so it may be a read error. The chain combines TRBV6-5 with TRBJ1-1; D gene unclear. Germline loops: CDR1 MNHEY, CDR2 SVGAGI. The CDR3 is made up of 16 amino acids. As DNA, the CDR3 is TGTCCCAGCAGTTACTCGGCAGGAGAACTTAACACTGAAGCTTTCTTT. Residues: CPSSYSAGELNTEAFF.

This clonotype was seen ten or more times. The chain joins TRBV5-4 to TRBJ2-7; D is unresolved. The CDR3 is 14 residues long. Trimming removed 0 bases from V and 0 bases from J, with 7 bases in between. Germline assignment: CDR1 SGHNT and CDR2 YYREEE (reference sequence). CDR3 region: CASSLGPSSYEQYF. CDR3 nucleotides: TGTGCCAGCAGCTTGGGCCCCTCCTCCTACGAGCAGTACTTC.

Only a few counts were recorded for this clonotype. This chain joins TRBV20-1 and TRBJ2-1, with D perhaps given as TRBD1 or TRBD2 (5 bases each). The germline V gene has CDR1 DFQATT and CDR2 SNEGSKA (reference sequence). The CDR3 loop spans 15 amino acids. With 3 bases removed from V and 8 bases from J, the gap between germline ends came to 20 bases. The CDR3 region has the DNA TGCAGTGCTAGCCCCGGGACGGCCCTTAGGGATGAGCAGTTCTTC. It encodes CSASPGTALRDEQFF.

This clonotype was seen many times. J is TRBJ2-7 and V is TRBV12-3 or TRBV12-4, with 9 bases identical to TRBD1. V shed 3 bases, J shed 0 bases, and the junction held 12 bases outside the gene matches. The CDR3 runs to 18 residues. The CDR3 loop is CASSFVQGAHLDSYEQYF. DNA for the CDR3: TGTGCCAGCAGTTTTGTACAGGGGGCTCACCTGGACTCCTACGAGCAGTACTTC.

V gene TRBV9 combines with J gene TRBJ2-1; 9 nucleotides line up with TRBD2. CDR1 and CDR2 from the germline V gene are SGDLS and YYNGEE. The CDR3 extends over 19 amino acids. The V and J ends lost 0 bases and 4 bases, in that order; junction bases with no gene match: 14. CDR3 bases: TGTGCCAGCAGCGTAGATCCGGGAGCGGGAGGACATCATTACAATGAGCAGTTCTTC. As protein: CASSVDPGAGGHHYNEQFF.

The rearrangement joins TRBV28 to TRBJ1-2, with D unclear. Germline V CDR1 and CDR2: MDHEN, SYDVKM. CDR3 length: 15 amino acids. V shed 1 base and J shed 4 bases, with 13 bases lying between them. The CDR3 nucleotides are TGTGCCAGCAGTTTATCGGTCAGAGAATTCTATGGCTACACCTTC. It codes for CASSLSVREFYGYTF.